These 15 T cell receptor beta chains originate from one sample sequenced in a study of T cells and Merkel cell carcinoma outcomes (dated by TCRdb to about 2020). Library preparation employed the immunoSEQ multiplex PCR assay. TCRdb holds this immuneACCESS table with in-frame rearrangements only. Some clones are missing; in checked studies, unresolved V genes explain under half, and the rest has no known cause. The sample yields roughly 6,000 clones; approximately 80% were counted once. The top ten clonotypes cover around 5.5% of the sample. The sequenced material came from tumor tissue from Merkel cell carcinoma. These receptor sequences come from a human donor with Merkel cell carcinoma.

This clone was seen a single time. The chain is built from TRBV28 and TRBJ1-2; 10 positions match TRBD1. V lost 5 bases and J lost 4; bases outside the gene matches: 10. Germline V gene lookup returns CDR1 MDHEN and CDR2 SYDVKM. This CDR3 is 16 amino acids long. This CDR3 is CASSRQGARSGYGYTF. The CDR3 DNA sequence: TGTGCCAGCAGTCGACAGGGGGCAAGGTCCGGCTATGGCTACACCTTC.

This clone is medium-sized within its sample. Other nucleotide sequences in the sample specify the same CDR3. The rearrangement joins TRBV25-1 to TRBJ1-2; 8 bases agree with TRBD1. Germline CDR1 reads MGHDK; CDR2 reads SYGVNS. V trimming: 7 bases; J trimming: 7 bases; junction bases outside the gene matches: 8. The length of the CDR3 is 13 residues. This CDR3 reads CASTPSGGGGYTF. CDR3 nucleotides: TGTGCCAGCACCCCCTCAGGGGGCGGTGGCTACACCTTC.

The CDR3 DNA is TGTGCCAGCACCCCCGACCGATATGAAGCTTTCTTT. Protein product: CASTPDRYEAFF. The chain links TRBV7-9 to TRBJ1-1; D not certain. Germline loops: CDR1 SEHNR, CDR2 FQNEAQ (reference sequence). V shed 7 bases and J shed 7 bases, with 13 bases lying between them. This CDR3 contains 12 residues.

This chain links TRBV19 with TRBJ1-2, with D possibly TRBD1 on 5 matching bases. V lost 6 bases to trimming and J lost 7 bases, with 18 bases between them. Germline V gene lookup returns CDR1 LNHDA and CDR2 SQIVND (reference sequence). The CDR3 is 14 residues long. The CDR3: CASSSGRGSGGYTF. The CDR3 DNA sequence: TGTGCCAGTAGCTCGGGACGGGGGAGTGGTGGCTACACCTTC.

This clone was observed a handful of times. The germline gene is not matched at one end of the junction; a read error may be the cause. The chain couples TRBV7-7 to TRBJ1-4; TRBD1 might be the D (6 bases). CDR3 size: 13 residues. The germline CDR1 and CDR2 sequences are SSHAT and FNYEAQ (reference sequence). CDR3 amino acids: CASSRQGNEKLFF. CDR3 nucleotide sequence: TGTGCTAGCAGCCGTCAGGGGAATGAAAAACTGTTTTTT.

This rearrangement joins TRBV10-2 to TRBJ1-2; the D gene is possibly TRBD1 (5 bases). V gave up 2 bases and J gave up 3 bases, with 7 bases separating them. The CDR3 runs to 13 residues. Germline assignment: CDR1 WSHSY and CDR2 SAAADI. CDR3 in amino acids: CASSEQGYYGYTF. The DNA of the CDR3 is TGCGCCAGCAGTGAGCAGGGATACTATGGCTACACCTTC.

This clone was counted a few times. This sequence joins TRBV27 and TRBJ2-1, with 13 bases matching TRBD2. After removal of 2 bases from V and 9 bases from J, the junction contained 10 bases not matched to a gene. CDR1 MNHEY and CDR2 SMNVEV come from the germline V gene (reference sequence). The CDR3 loop spans 17 amino acids. The CDR3 DNA reads as TGTGCCAGCAGTTTAACTTCCACTAGCGGGAGGGCCGGTGAGCAGTTCTTC. Translating it yields CASSLTSTSGRAGEQFF.

This clone occurred once. The chain uses TRBV5-6 and TRBJ2-1, with unresolved D. Germline V gene sequence: CDR1 SGHDT, CDR2 YYEEEE. The CDR3 contains 11 residues. V shed 4 bases and J shed 5 bases, with 4 bases lying between them. DNA for the CDR3: TGTGCCAGCAGCCTGAACAATGAGCAGTTCTTC. Translated, it gives CASSLNNEQFF.

The chain employs TRBV15 and TRBJ2-7; weak D call: TRBD2 (5 bases). Germline CDR1 reads LNHNV; CDR2 reads YYDKDF (reference sequence). Trimming stripped 0 bases from V and 0 bases from J, with 15 bases between. This CDR3 region has 17 residues. CDR3 amino acids: CATSRDYPDYSSYEQYF. The CDR3 DNA is TGTGCCACCAGCAGAGATTACCCAGACTACAGCTCCTACGAGCAGTACTTC.

The chain combines TRBV11-2 with TRBJ2-7; D gene unclear. CDR3 length: 11 residues. Germline assignment: CDR1 SGHAT and CDR2 FQNNGV. Trimming removed 1 base from V and 6 bases from J, with 4 bases in between. The DNA of the CDR3 is TGTGCCAGCAGCTTAGCTTTCGAGCAGTACTTC. Encoded protein: CASSLAFEQYF. The full variable domain, completed using reference TRBV11-2 and TRBJ2-7, is EAGVAQSPRYKIIEKRQSVAFWCNPISGHATLYWYQQILGQGPKLLIQFQNNGVVDDSQLPKDRFSAERLKGVDSTLKIQPAKLEDSAVYLCASSLAFEQYFGPGTRLTVT.

The chain is built from TRBV10-3 and TRBJ2-6; 8 positions agree with TRBD1. CDR1 is ENHRY, CDR2 SYGVKD, per germline. CDR3 length: 17 amino acids. The ends lost 11 bases at V and 1 base at J; junction bases unmatched: 13. Written as DNA, the CDR3 is TGTGCCGCAAAAGGGCAGGGGGCCAATTCTGGGGCCAACGTCCTGACTTTC. This gives the protein CAAKGQGANSGANVLTF.

This rearrangement joins TRBV5-1 to TRBJ1-5; TRBD1 matches 7 bases. The germline V gene encodes CDR1 SGHRS and CDR2 YFSETQ. V lost 5 bases and J lost 1; bases outside the gene matches: 9. This CDR3 is 16 amino acids long. DNA for the CDR3: TGCGCCAGCAGTACTGGGACAGACTTAAGCAATCAGCCCCAGCATTTT. Protein product: CASSTGTDLSNQPQHF. Based on the CDR3 plus reference TRBV5-1 and TRBJ1-5, the full variable domain is KAGVTQTPRYLIKTRGQQVTLSCSPISGHRSVSWYQQTPGQGLQFLFEYFSETQRNKGNFPGRFSGRQFSNSRSEMNVSTLELGDSALYLCASSTGTDLSNQPQHFGDGTRLSIL.

The V and J genes are TRBV7-2 and TRBJ2-7, with D possibly TRBD2 on 5 matching bases. CDR1 SGHTA and CDR2 FQGNSA come from the germline V gene. This CDR3 spans 13 amino acids. Trimming left V 2 bases short and J 5 bases short, with 10 bases between. This CDR3 reads CASSLRSRDEQYF. In DNA form, the CDR3 reads TGTGCCAGCAGCTTAAGATCGAGGGACGAGCAGTACTTC.

This clone was observed once. V usage is TRBV10-2 and J usage is TRBJ2-1; a weak D match, TRBD2 (6 bases). CDR3 length: 13 amino acids. Germline values: CDR1 WSHSY, CDR2 SAAADI. Trimming took off 5 bases at V and 2 bases at J, with 7 bases between the two ends. This chain's CDR3 is CASSIAAYNEQFF. The CDR3, as DNA: TGCGCCAGCAGTATAGCGGCCTACAATGAGCAGTTCTTC.

The CDR3 DNA follows: TGTGCCAGTAGCTTGACAGGGTGGGCCGGGGAGCTGTTTTTT. Protein: CASSLTGWAGELFF. V usage is TRBV19 and J usage is TRBJ2-2, with 7 bases matching TRBD1. The CDR3 sequence is 14 residues long. Germline V lookup: CDR1 LNHDA, CDR2 SQIVND (reference sequence). Trimming took 6 bases from V and 6 from J; bases not matched to a gene: 7.